The T cell receptor (beta chain) under discussion was sequenced for a study of T cell repertoires in aging, cancer and after chemotherapy. Overall study: Healthy donor repertoires were recorded over several months to years and showed clear clonal overlap. Study-level points and caveats: In each cancer cohort, median generation probability increased across chemotherapy, suggesting thymic output rebounded. Healthy donors lost TCR diversity with age mainly through richness, cancer patients through richness and evenness. Untreated cancer patients had significantly lower blood TCR diversity than age-matched healthy donors.

Notes on this clonotype: The antigen is unknown.

Rearranged V-D-J TRB sequences were amplified with a mixed TRB-A/B primer pool. TCRdb re-called the multiplex PCR reads through MiXCR, storing one row per CDR3 protein. The table records about 9,800 distinct CDR3 sequences, around 38% of them present only once. Per germline, CDR1 MRHNA and CDR2 SNTAGT. This CDR3 has 17 amino acids. Trimming cost V 0 bases and J 0 bases; bases outside gene matches: 3. Peripheral blood genomic DNA, not sorted cells or RNA, was the template. Sequenced input: blood. The V gene is TRBV6-4, the J gene TRBJ2-1; 9 nucleotides match TRBD1. The sequence was obtained from a human donor in good health. The CDR3 loop is CASSDSKTGGSYNEQFF. CDR3 DNA: TGTGCCAGCAGTGACTCTAAGACAGGGGGCTCCTACAATGAGCAGTTCTTC.